This TCR beta chain was recorded in a study of beta chain features in type 1 diabetes. Investigators reverse transcribed all isolated RNA, so they sequenced expressed TCRB transcripts. The repertoire was sequenced with immunoSEQ multiplex PCR; TCRdb's copy has only in-frame clones and lacks some. Of more than 300,000 clones in the sample, about 12% were seen once. General study findings and limits: Moderate but significant shortening of TCRB CDR3s was recorded in all four CD4+ subsets from Type 1 diabetes patients.

Regarding this clone: Its antigen is unidentified.

The TCR comes from a woman aged 18-29 years with type 1 diabetes. Sequenced: naive CD4+ T cells from blood.

The CDR3 bases are TGCGCCAGCAGCCACCTAGCGGTACAAGAGACCCAGTACTTC. Translation: CASSHLAVQETQYF. The genes are TRBV4-1 and TRBJ2-5; 7 bases agree with TRBD2. Losses at the gene ends were 3 bases for V and 2 bases for J; bases not matched to a gene: 3. The CDR3 has 14 amino acids. CDR1 MGHRA and CDR2 YSYEKL come from the germline V gene.